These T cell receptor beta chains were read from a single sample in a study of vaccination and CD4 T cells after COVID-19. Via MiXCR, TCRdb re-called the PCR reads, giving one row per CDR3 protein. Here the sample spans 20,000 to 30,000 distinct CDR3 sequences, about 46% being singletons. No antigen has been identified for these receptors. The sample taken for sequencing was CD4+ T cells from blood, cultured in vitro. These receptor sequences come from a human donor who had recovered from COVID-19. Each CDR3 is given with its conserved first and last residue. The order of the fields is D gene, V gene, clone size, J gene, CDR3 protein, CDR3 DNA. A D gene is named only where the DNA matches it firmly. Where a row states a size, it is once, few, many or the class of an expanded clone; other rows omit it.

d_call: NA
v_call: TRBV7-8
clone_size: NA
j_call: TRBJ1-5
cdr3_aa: CASSHRQNQSQHF
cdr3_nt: TGTGCCAGCAGCCACCGACAGAATCAGTCCCAGCATTTT

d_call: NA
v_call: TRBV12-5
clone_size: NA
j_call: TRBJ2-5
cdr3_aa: CASGYQETQYF
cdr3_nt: TGTGCTAGCGGGTACCAAGAGACCCAGTACTTC

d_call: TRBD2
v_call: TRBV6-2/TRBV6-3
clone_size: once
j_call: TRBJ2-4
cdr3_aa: CASSTGLAAAKNIQYF
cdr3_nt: TGTGCCAGCAGCACCGGACTAGCGGCCGCCAAAAACATTCAGTACTTC

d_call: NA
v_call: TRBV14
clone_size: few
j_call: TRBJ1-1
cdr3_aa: CASSQEIGSLMNTEAFF
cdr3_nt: TGTGCCAGCAGCCAAGAGATCGGTTCCCTGATGAACACTGAAGCTTTCTTT

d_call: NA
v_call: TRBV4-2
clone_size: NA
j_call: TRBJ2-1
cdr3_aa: CASSQGTYNEQFF
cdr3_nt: TGTGCCAGCAGCCAAGGGACGTACAATGAGCAGTTCTTC

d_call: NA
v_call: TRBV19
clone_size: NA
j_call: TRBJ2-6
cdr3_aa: CASRDQSSGANVLTF
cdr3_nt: TGTGCCAGTAGAGACCAGAGCTCTGGGGCCAACGTCCTGACTTTC

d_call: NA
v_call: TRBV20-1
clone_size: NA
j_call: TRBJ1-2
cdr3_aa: CSPEGGGGSYGYTF
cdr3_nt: TGCAGCCCGGAGGGCGGGGGCGGGAGCTATGGCTACACCTTC

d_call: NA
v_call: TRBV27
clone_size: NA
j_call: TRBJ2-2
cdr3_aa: CASSLYGYGAAGELFF
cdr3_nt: TGTGCCAGCAGTTTATATGGTTACGGAGCCGCCGGGGAGCTGTTTTTT

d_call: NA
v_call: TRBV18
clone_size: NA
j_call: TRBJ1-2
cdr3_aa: CASSPLTHSNYGYTF
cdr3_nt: TGTGCCAGCTCACCACTGACGCATTCTAACTATGGCTACACCTTC

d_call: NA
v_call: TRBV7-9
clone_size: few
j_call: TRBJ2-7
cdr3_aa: CASSVLPYEQYF
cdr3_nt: TGTGCCAGCAGTGTTCTCCCCTACGAGCAGTACTTC

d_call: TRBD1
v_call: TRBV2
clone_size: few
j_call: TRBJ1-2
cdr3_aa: CASSGQGNYGYTF
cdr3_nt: TGTGCCAGCAGTGGACAGGGGAACTATGGCTACACCTTC

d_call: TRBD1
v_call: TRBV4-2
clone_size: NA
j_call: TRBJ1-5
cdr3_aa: CASSQEGQATRPQHF
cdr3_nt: TGTGCCAGCAGCCAAGAGGGACAGGCCACTAGGCCCCAGCATTTT

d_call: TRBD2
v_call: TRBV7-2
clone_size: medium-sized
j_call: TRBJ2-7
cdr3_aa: CASSHGTSGNEQYF
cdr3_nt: TGTGCCAGCAGCCATGGGACTAGCGGAAACGAGCAGTACTTC

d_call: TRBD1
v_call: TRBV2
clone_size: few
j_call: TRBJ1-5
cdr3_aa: CASSRLRQGARQPQHF
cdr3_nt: TGTGCCAGCAGTCGATTAAGACAGGGGGCTCGACAGCCCCAGCATTTT

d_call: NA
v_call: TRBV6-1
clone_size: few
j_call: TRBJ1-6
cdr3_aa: CASGQTDDNSPLHF
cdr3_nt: TGTGCCAGCGGCCAGACGGATGATAATTCACCCCTCCACTTT

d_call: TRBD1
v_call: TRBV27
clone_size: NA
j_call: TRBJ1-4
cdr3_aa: CASSRRDRGNEKLFF
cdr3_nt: TGTGCCAGCAGTCGCCGGGACAGGGGGAATGAAAAACTGTTTTTT

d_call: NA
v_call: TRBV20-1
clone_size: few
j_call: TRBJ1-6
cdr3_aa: CSANQVINSPLHF
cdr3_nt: TGCAGTGCGAACCAAGTGATTAATTCACCCCTCCACTTT

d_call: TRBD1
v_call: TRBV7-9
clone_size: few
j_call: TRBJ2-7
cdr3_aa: CASSLEGTGGRYEQYF
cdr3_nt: TGTGCCAGCAGCTTAGAAGGGACAGGGGGCAGGTACGAGCAGTACTTC

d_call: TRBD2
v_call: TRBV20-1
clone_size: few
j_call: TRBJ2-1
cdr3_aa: CSASRSGTSLRRNEQFF
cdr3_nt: TGCAGTGCATCGCGTAGCGGGACCTCCTTAAGAAGGAATGAGCAGTTCTTC